The T cell receptor beta chain described here comes from a study of blood T cell repertoires in COVID-19. Overall study context: Researchers got acute and convalescent COVID-19 samples from the United States, Italy and Spain. Sources were T cells, B-cell-depleted T cells, or PBMCs; the material itself was cDNA or gDNA.

Original processing notes: The assay estimated nucleated cells by amplifying reference gene primers. Assay: immunoSEQ multiplex PCR; the TCRdb copy retains only in-frame clones and omits some. V and J calls and clone size come straight from that table; D and trimming were deduced from the DNA. The sample includes about 37,000 clones, more than 75% seen only once; the top ten take 50% to 70%. The CDR3 has 15 residues. The germline CDR1 and CDR2 sequences are LNHDA and SQIVND (reference sequence). V was cut by 4 bases and J by 0 bases, with 10 bases left in between. Sequencing was done on a sample of peripheral blood. V and J are TRBV19 and TRBJ2-1, with D tentatively TRBD1 (6 bases). This receptor was obtained from a man between 65 and 79 years old with acute or convalescent COVID-19. The DNA of the CDR3 is TGTGCCAGTAGTACAGGGGAAGTCTCCTACAATGAGCAGTTCTTC. Residues: CASSTGEVSYNEQFF.